This paragraph reports one TCR beta chain. Its specificity is not known. The data belong to a study of cytomegalovirus exposure and HLA in healthy donors. Study-level results: Exclusion as indistinguishable affected some V segments, including TRBV6-2 and TRBV6-3.

Use of 60 Vbeta and 13 Jbeta primers characterized the PCR. TCRdb's copy holds only in-frame clones and misses some; the assay was immunoSEQ multiplex PCR. The data hold approximately 150,000 clones, with 66% observed a single time. Per the germline V gene, CDR1 is MGHDK and CDR2 is SYGVNS. Trimming pared 4 bases from V and 6 bases from J, leaving 16 bases between. There are 15 residues in the CDR3. V usage is TRBV25-1 and J usage is TRBJ2-1; possible D gene TRBD1, 6 bases. The sequence was collected from a woman aged 55-69 years in good health and CMV-seronegative. Sequenced: PBMCs. CDR3 residues: CASSGGGGHRNEQFF. In DNA form, the CDR3 reads TGTGCCAGCAGTGGGGGTGGGGGACACCGCAATGAGCAGTTCTTC.